Shown below are 5 T cell receptor beta chains from a single sample sequenced in a study of regulatory T cells in long-lasting Graves disease. Specified time point: persistent/refractory GD, antithyroid drugs over 5 years with positive TRAb. Extracted PBMC RNA gave rise to the TCR library. Through Arm-PCR of CDR3 regions and iRepertoire HTBI primers, TCR beta libraries were built. TCRdb used MiXCR to reprocess the multiplex PCR reads, holding one entry per CDR3 protein. Of some 280,000 distinct CDR3 sequences listed, 20% to 25% are singletons. Sequenced here: peripheral blood mononuclear cells (PBMCs), sampled when the disease was refractory, from a patient treated with antithyroid drugs. These receptors originate from a female donor with Graves disease.

Here the CDR3 reads CASSGQINTEAFF. Here the CDR3 DNA reads TGTGCCAGCAGCGGTCAGATAAACACTGAAGCTTTCTTT. The J gene is TRBJ1-1, the V gene TRBV9; no clear D. V was trimmed by 3 bases and J by 2 bases, leaving 8 bases between them. The CDR3 sequence is 13 residues long. Germline loops: CDR1 SGDLS, CDR2 YYNGEE.

This clonotype was detected many times. This chain joins TRBV6-1 and TRBJ2-5, with 10 bases aligning to TRBD2. The germline CDR1 and CDR2 sequences are MNHNS and SASEGT. The CDR3 is made up of 13 amino acids. Unmatched junction bases numbered 2, after V lost 6 bases and J lost 4 bases. The CDR3 region has the DNA TGTGCCAGCAGAGGGACTAGCGTAGAGACCCAGTACTTC. Translating it yields CASRGTSVETQYF.

This clonotype was observed many times. The J gene is TRBJ2-5, the V gene TRBV3-1; possibly TRBD1 or TRBD2 for D (5 bases each). In germline, CDR1 is LGHDT, CDR2 YNNKEL (reference sequence). The V end lost 0 bases, the J end lost 4 bases, and 12 bases lay between the germline ends. The CDR3 loop spans 15 amino acids. In DNA, the CDR3 is TGTGCCAGCAGCCAAGAAGGAGGCAGGGTAGAGACCCAGTACTTC. Its translation: CASSQEGGRVETQYF.

This clonotype was found a few times. The chain has TRBV27 and TRBJ2-7; 10 bases are a match to TRBD2. The CDR3 length is 15 residues. Germline V CDR1 and CDR2: MNHEY, SMNVEV (reference sequence). V dropped 3 bases and J dropped 6; count of bases not matched to a gene: 8. In DNA, the CDR3 is TGTGCCAGCAGTTTCAGCGGGAGGGCCGGGGGCGAGCAGTACTTC. Translated, it gives CASSFSGRAGGEQYF.

This clonotype came up many times. The chain employs TRBV9 and TRBJ1-2, with 9 bases matching TRBD1. V shed 0 bases and J 7 bases; nucleotides not matched to a gene: 7. Germline values: CDR1 SGDLS, CDR2 YYNGEE. The CDR3 has 15 amino acids. CDR3 nucleotide sequence: TGTGCCAGCAGCGTAGAGGGACAGGGATTTGGTGGCTACACCTTC. This sequence encodes CASSVEGQGFGGYTF.